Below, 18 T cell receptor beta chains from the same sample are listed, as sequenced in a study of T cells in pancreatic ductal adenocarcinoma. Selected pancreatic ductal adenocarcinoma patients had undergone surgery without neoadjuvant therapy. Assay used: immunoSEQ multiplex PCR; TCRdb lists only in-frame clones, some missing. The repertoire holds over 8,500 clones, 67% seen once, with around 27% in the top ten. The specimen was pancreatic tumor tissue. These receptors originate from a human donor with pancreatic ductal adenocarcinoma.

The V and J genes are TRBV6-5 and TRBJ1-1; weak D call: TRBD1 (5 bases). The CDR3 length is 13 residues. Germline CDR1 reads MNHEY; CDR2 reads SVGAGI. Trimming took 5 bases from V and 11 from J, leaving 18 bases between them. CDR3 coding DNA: TGTGCCAGCAGTGCAGGGACGGCAGTACAGGCTTTCTTT. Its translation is CASSAGTAVQAFF.

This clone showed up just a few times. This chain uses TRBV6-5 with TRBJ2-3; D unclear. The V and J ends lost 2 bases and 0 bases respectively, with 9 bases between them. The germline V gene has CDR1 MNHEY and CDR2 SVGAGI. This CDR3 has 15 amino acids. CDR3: CASSYGRPSTDTQYF. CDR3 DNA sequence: TGTGCCAGCAGTTACGGGCGGCCAAGCACAGATACGCAGTATTTT.

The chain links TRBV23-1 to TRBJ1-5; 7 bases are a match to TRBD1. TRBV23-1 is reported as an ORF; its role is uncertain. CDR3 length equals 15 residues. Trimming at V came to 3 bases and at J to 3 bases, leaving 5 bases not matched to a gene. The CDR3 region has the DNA TGCGCCAGCAGTCAGCCTGGACAGGTCAATCAGCCCCAGCATTTT. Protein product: CASSQPGQVNQPQHF.

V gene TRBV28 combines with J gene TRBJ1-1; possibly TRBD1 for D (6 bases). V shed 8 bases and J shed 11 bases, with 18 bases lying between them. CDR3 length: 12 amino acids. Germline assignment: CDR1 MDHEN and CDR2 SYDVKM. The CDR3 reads CASRLGGGPAFF. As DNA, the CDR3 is TGTGCCAGCCGCTTAGGGGGGGGACCGGCTTTCTTT.

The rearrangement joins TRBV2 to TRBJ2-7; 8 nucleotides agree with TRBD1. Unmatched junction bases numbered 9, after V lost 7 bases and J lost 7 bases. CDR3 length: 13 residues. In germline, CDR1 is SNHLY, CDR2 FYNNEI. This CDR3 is CASTEDRAREQYF. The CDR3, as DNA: TGTGCCAGCACCGAGGACAGGGCGAGGGAGCAGTACTTC.

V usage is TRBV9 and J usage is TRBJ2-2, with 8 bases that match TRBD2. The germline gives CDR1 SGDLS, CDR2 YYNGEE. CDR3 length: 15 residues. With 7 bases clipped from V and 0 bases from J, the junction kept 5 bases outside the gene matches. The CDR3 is CASSGAGANTGELFF. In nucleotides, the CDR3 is TGTGCCAGCTCAGGAGCGGGGGCGAACACCGGGGAGCTGTTTTTT.

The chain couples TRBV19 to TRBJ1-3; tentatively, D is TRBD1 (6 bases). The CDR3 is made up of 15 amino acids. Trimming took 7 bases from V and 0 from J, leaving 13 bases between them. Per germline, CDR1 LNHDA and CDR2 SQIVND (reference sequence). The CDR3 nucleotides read TGTGCCAGTACCCGCGACAGGATCTCTGGAAACACCATATATTTT. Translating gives CASTRDRISGNTIYF.

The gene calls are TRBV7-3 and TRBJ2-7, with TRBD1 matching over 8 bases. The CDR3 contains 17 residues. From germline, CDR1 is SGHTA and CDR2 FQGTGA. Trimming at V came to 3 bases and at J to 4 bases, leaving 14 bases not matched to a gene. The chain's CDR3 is CASSFRGQGRGVYEQYF. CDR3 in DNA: TGTGCCAGCAGCTTCCGTGGACAGGGCAGGGGTGTTTACGAGCAGTACTTC.

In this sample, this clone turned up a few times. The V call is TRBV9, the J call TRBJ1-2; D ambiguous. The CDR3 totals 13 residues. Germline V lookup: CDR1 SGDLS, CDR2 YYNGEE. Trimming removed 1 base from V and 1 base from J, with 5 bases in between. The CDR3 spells CASSVWINYGYTF. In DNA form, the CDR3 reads TGTGCCAGCAGCGTATGGATTAACTATGGCTACACCTTC.

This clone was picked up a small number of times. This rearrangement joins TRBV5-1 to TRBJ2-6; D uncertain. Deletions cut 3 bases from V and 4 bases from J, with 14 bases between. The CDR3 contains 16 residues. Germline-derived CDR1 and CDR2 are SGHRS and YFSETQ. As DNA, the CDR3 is TGCGCCAGCAGCTCTGGGCCTAAGACGGGGGCCAACGTCCTGACTTTC. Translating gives CASSSGPKTGANVLTF.

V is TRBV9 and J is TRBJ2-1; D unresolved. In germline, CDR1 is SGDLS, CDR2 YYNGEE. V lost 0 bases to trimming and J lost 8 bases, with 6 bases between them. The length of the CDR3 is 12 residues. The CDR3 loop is CASSVGFHEQFF. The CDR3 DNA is TGTGCCAGCAGCGTAGGGTTCCATGAGCAGTTCTTC.

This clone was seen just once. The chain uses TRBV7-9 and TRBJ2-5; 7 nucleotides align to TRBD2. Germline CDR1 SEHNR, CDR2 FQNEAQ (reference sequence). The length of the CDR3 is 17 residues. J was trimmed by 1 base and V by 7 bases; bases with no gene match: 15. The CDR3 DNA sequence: TGTGCCAGCAACGTAGGGAGGGGCGGGGCACTCCAAGAGACCCAGTACTTC. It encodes CASNVGRGGALQETQYF.

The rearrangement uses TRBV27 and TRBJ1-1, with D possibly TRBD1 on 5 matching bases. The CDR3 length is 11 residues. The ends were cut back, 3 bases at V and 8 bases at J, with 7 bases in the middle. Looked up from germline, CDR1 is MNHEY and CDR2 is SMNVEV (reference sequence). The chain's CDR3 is CASSLGGEAFF. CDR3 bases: TGTGCCAGCAGTTTGGGGGGGGAAGCTTTCTTT.

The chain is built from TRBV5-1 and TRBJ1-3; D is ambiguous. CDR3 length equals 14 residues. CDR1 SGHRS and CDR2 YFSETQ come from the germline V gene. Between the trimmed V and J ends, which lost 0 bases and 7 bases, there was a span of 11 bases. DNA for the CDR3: TGCGCCAGCAGCTTGGCCTCCGCGGCCAACACCATATATTTT. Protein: CASSLASAANTIYF. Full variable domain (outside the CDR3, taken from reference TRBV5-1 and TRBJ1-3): KAGVTQTPRYLIKTRGQQVTLSCSPISGHRSVSWYQQTPGQGLQFLFEYFSETQRNKGNFPGRFSGRQFSNSRSEMNVSTLELGDSALYLCASSLASAANTIYFGEGSWLTVV.

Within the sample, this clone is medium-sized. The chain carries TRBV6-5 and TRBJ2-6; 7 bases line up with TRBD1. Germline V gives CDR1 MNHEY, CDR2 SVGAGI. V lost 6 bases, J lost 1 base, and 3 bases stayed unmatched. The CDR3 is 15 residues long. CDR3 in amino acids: CASRLQGSGANVLTF. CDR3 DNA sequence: TGTGCCAGCAGATTACAGGGGTCTGGGGCCAACGTCCTGACTTTC.

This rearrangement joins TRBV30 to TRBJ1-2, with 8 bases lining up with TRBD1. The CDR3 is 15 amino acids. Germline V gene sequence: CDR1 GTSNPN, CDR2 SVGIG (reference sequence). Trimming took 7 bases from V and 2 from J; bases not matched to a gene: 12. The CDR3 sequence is CASDRETLGNYGYTF. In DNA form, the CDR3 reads TGTGCCTCGGACAGGGAAACCTTAGGAAACTATGGCTACACCTTC.

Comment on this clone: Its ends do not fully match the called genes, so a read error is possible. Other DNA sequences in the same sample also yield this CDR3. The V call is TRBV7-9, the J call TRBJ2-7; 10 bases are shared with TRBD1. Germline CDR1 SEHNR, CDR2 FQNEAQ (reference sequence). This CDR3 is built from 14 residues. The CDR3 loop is CASSWGQGPYEQYF. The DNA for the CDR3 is TGCGCCAGCAGCTGGGGACAGGGGCCTTACGAGCAGTACTTC.

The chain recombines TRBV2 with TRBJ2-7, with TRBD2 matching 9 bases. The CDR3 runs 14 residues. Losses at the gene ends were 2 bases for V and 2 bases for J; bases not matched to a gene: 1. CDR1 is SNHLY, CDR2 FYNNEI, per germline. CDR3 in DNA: TGTGCCAGCAGTGAACTAGCGGGACCCTACGAGCAGTACTTC. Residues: CASSELAGPYEQYF.